The 20 T cell receptor beta chains below all came from one sample that was sequenced in a study of blood T cell repertoires in COVID-19. Here immunoSEQ multiplex PCR was the method, and the copy in TCRdb shows in-frame clones only, minus some. This table has more than 35,000 clones, less than 95% appearing once. Material for sequencing was peripheral blood. These TCRs come from a human donor in a cohort sampled during active COVID-19.

The CDR3 loop reads CASSSMATPQHF. In DNA, the CDR3 is TGTGCCAGCAGTTCGATGGCAACGCCCCAGCATTTT. V gene TRBV28 combines with J gene TRBJ1-5, with D unclear. CDR1 and CDR2 (germline): MDHEN, SYDVKM. CDR3 size: 12 residues. The V gene lost 4 bases and the J gene lost 9 bases, with 10 bases spanning the gap.

The rearrangement joins TRBV6-5 to TRBJ1-5; TRBD1 matches 7 bases. The CDR3 consists of 15 residues. The V and J ends lost 7 bases and 0 bases, in that order; junction bases with no gene match: 6. Germline loops: CDR1 MNHEY, CDR2 SVGAGI. Here the CDR3 reads CASIWGQYSNQPQHF. The CDR3 DNA reads TGTGCCAGCATCTGGGGACAGTATAGCAATCAGCCCCAGCATTTT.

This clone was seen more than once but under ten times. The chain couples TRBV19 to TRBJ1-1; TRBD1 might be the D (5 bases). This CDR3 comprises 14 residues. The V and J ends lost 4 bases and 3 bases respectively, with 12 bases between them. Germline loops: CDR1 LNHDA, CDR2 SQIVND (reference sequence). The CDR3 spells CASSKSDTYTEAFF. In DNA form, the CDR3 reads TGTGCCAGTAGTAAGTCGGACACCTACACTGAAGCTTTCTTT.

This chain joins TRBV5-1 and TRBJ1-1; D is ambiguous. CDR3 length: 15 amino acids. Trimming cost V 3 bases and J 0 bases, with 12 bases left between them. The germline V gene encodes CDR1 SGHRS and CDR2 YFSETQ. CDR3 nucleotide sequence: TGCGCCAGCAGCTCCTCACAGAACATGAACACTGAAGCTTTCTTT. Protein sequence: CASSSSQNMNTEAFF.

The rearrangement links TRBV6-6 to TRBJ2-5; the D gene is possibly TRBD2 (7 bases). The CDR3 is 14 amino acids. V lost 5 bases and J lost 5, with 15 bases in between. The germline CDR1 and CDR2 sequences are MNHNY and SVGAGI (reference sequence). This CDR3 is CASSTGGLGETQYF. The CDR3 DNA follows: TGTGCCAGCAGTACCGGGGGGCTAGGCGAGACCCAGTACTTC.

V gene TRBV25-1 combines with J gene TRBJ2-3; D is undetermined. The CDR3 totals 12 residues. Trimming took off 10 bases at V and 0 bases at J, with 8 bases between the two ends. The germline V gene has CDR1 MGHDK and CDR2 SYGVNS. In nucleotides, the CDR3 is TGTGCCACCGTGTCTAGCACAGATACGCAGTATTTT. Translating gives CATVSSTDTQYF.

CDR3 sequence (DNA): TGTGCCAGCCAGACGGGGGGGCGCAATTCACCCCTCCACTTT. Its translation: CASQTGGRNSPLHF. This sequence joins TRBV19 and TRBJ1-6; the D gene is possibly TRBD1 (6 bases). The CDR3 length is 14 residues. The germline V and J ends were trimmed by 9 bases and 7 bases, with 16 bases remaining between them. Germline V gives CDR1 LNHDA, CDR2 SQIVND (reference sequence).

The rearrangement links TRBV10-3 to TRBJ2-5, with 11 bases that match TRBD2. The CDR3 has 16 residues. Germline lookup yields CDR1 ENHRY and CDR2 SYGVKD. Germline trimming cut 3 bases from V and 9 bases from J; bases unmatched to any gene: 12. The CDR3 coding sequence is TGTGCCATCAGTGATGGACTAGCGGGCTCAACAAGGGCCCAGTACTTC. This sequence encodes CAISDGLAGSTRAQYF.

Here the CDR3 DNA reads TGTGCCAGCAGTCCCGCGAGCCAATACGAGCAGTACTTC. Translating it yields CASSPASQYEQYF. The chain carries TRBV28 and TRBJ2-7, with no clear D. V dropped 5 bases and J dropped 4 bases, with 12 bases sitting between them. The CDR3 sequence is 13 residues long. CDR1 and CDR2 from the germline V gene are MDHEN and SYDVKM. The variable domain in full, completed from reference TRBV28 and TRBJ2-7, reads DVKVTQSSRYLVKRTGEKVFLECVQDMDHENMFWYRQDPGLGLRLIYFSYDVKMKEKGDIPEGYSVSREKKERFSLILESASTNQTSMYLCASSPASQYEQYFGPGTRLTVT.

The CDR3 DNA reads TGTGCCAGCAGCCCAAGGACGGGGACAGGGGTGGGCACTAATGAAAAACTGTTTTTT. Its translation: CASSPRTGTGVGTNEKLFF. The chain joins TRBV7-8 to TRBJ1-4, with TRBD1 identical over 10 bases. CDR1 is SGHVS and CDR2 is FQNEAQ in the germline V gene. The CDR3 is 19 amino acids. V lost 5 bases to trimming and J lost 2 bases; unmatched junction nucleotides: 14.

This sequence joins TRBV7-2 and TRBJ2-3, with TRBD2 as a possible D gene (5 bases). Per the germline V gene, CDR1 is SGHTA and CDR2 is FQGNSA. There are 16 residues in the CDR3. Trimming removed 5 bases from V and 4 bases from J, with 19 bases in between. The CDR3 DNA sequence: TGTGCCAGCAGCCCCTTTTCACCCCGGGGTGCAGATACGCAGTATTTT. As protein: CASSPFSPRGADTQYF.

CDR3 loop: CASSPPGTSGDNEQFF. The DNA for the CDR3 is TGTGCCAGCTCACCCCCCGGGACTAGCGGGGACAATGAGCAGTTCTTC. The chain has TRBV18 and TRBJ2-1; 13 nucleotides agree with TRBD2. With V trimmed by 3 bases and J by 5 bases, 4 bases remained unmatched. Germline V gene lookup returns CDR1 KGHSH and CDR2 LQKENI. The CDR3 is 16 residues long.

Written as DNA, the CDR3 is TGTGCCAGCAGCGCCGGGGACAGTGGCTATGGCTACACCTTC. Protein: CASSAGDSGYGYTF. The V call is TRBV9, the J call TRBJ1-2, with 7 bases that match TRBD1. Germline CDR1 and CDR2: SGDLS and YYNGEE. The V and J ends lost 3 bases and 4 bases, in that order; junction bases with no gene match: 6. The CDR3 sequence is 14 residues long.

V and J are TRBV7-9 and TRBJ2-2, with D perhaps TRBD1 (6 bases). The ends were cut back, 2 bases at V and 1 base at J, with 8 bases in the middle. The CDR3 spans 15 residues. Per germline, CDR1 SEHNR and CDR2 FQNEAQ (reference sequence). This CDR3 reads CASSLQQGNTGELFF. The CDR3 DNA sequence: TGTGCCAGCAGCTTACAACAGGGGAACACCGGGGAGCTGTTTTTT. The variable domain in full, with the rest retrieved from reference TRBV7-9 and TRBJ2-2, is DTGVSQNPRHKITKRGQNVTFRCDPISEHNRLYWYRQTLGQGPEFLTYFQNEAQLEKSRLLSDRFSAERPKGSFSTLEIQRTEQGDSAMYLCASSLQQGNTGELFFGEGSRLTVL.

The CDR3 sequence: CATSGSSSYNEQFF. As DNA, the CDR3 is TGTGCCACCTCCGGGTCTAGCTCCTACAATGAGCAGTTCTTC. The chain joins TRBV24-1 to TRBJ2-1; the D is unclear. This CDR3 has 14 amino acids. Germline loops: CDR1 KGHDR, CDR2 SFDVKD. Trimming cost V 9 bases and J 0 bases, with 11 bases left between them.

This clone was detected once. The V and J genes are TRBV19 and TRBJ1-2; 7 nucleotides agree with TRBD1. Germline CDR1 is LNHDA and CDR2 is SQIVND (reference sequence). The trim removed 6 bases at V and 3 bases at J, leaving 4 bases unmatched. This CDR3 is 13 amino acids long. The CDR3 protein is CASRKTGDYGYTF. CDR3 in DNA: TGTGCCAGTAGGAAAACAGGGGACTATGGCTACACCTTC. The full variable domain, completed using reference TRBV19 and TRBJ1-2, is DGGITQSPKYLFRKEGQNVTLSCEQNLNHDAMYWYRQDPGQGLRLIYYSQIVNDFQKGDIAEGYSVSREKKESFPLTVTSAQKNPTAFYLCASRKTGDYGYTFGSGTRLTVV.

The rearrangement links TRBV19 to TRBJ2-7; the match to TRBD2 covers 13 bases. The germline CDR1 and CDR2 sequences are LNHDA and SQIVND (reference sequence). The J segment lost 6 bases and the V segment lost 5 bases, leaving 19 bases of the junction unmatched. The CDR3 sequence is 19 residues long. The CDR3 DNA follows: TGTGCCAGTAGTTATCTACCGGGACTAGCGGGAAGTCGGCTCTCCGAGCAGTACTTC. It yields the protein CASSYLPGLAGSRLSEQYF.

The genes are TRBV5-1 and TRBJ1-1; D gene unclear. The CDR3 contains 15 residues. Germline-derived CDR1 and CDR2 are SGHRS and YFSETQ. The V gene lost 0 bases and the J gene lost 1 base, with 10 bases spanning the gap. The chain's CDR3 is CASSLERPTNTEAFF. CDR3 nucleotide sequence: TGCGCCAGCAGCTTGGAGCGACCCACGAACACTGAAGCTTTCTTT.

The J gene is TRBJ1-2, the V gene TRBV16; D gene unclear. The CDR3 is made up of 13 amino acids. Trimming took 4 bases from V and 4 from J, leaving 10 bases between them. CDR1 and CDR2 (germline): KGHSY, FQNENV. CDR3 sequence: CASSPGQVYGYTF. CDR3 DNA: TGTGCCAGCAGCCCTGGGCAGGTCTATGGCTACACCTTC.

This chain uses TRBV28 with TRBJ1-1, with D hard to call. The CDR3 sequence is 14 residues long. Germline CDR1 MDHEN, CDR2 SYDVKM. V gave up 7 bases and J gave up 0 bases, with 12 bases separating them. CDR3 sequence (DNA): TGTGCCAGCACTGTCGGTAGCCTGAACACTGAAGCTTTCTTT. This encodes CASTVGSLNTEAFF.